This TCR beta chain emerged from a study of CD8 T cells in Susac syndrome. In the study overall: At the time of blood draw, patients with Susac syndrome were therapy-naive, receiving corticosteroids, or receiving intravenous immunoglobulin alone. Notes on the study in general: The number of individuals included in the study's TCR sequencing and HLA analysis was acknowledged as relatively small. Within total CD8+ repertoires, 15 to 20 Susac-specific public clones were found, and within CD8+ TEMRA repertoires, 4 to 6.

The CDR3 totals 13 residues. V shed 10 bases, J shed 3 bases, and the junction held 9 bases outside the gene matches. An input of 0.5 to 1 ug of RNA was subjected to reverse transcription using random hexamers. With immunoSEQ multiplex PCR, TCR beta CDR3 was amplified across 54 Vbeta and 13 Jbeta. Each CDR3 protein gets one entry after TCRdb re-called the immunoSEQ multiplex PCR reads with MiXCR. Among more than 100,000 distinct CDR3 sequences, about 93% were seen once, and the ten largest hold about 0.3%. Comments on this clonotype: Its antigen remains unidentified.

This receptor was identified in a human donor with Susac syndrome. Sequenced sample: CD8+ T cells from PBMCs. This sequence joins TRBV12-3 or TRBV12-4 and TRBJ2-7, with 7 bases identical to TRBD2. The CDR3 sequence: CATAGGGVYEQYF. The CDR3 nucleotides are TGTGCCACGGCTGGGGGGGGTGTCTACGAGCAGTACTTC.